This T cell receptor (beta chain) derives from a study of blood T cell repertoires in COVID-19. About the study: COVID-19 samples, acute and convalescent, were from the United States, Italy and Spain. Sources were T cells, B-cell-depleted T cells, or PBMCs; the material itself was cDNA or gDNA.

The CDR3 has 14 amino acids. Trimming took off 6 bases at V and 4 bases at J, with 15 bases between the two ends. Looked up from germline, CDR1 is ENHRY and CDR2 is SYGVKD. Study processing details: Reference gene primer amplification yielded estimated nucleated cell counts. Clones were sequenced by immunoSEQ multiplex PCR, and TCRdb holds only the in-frame ones, with some missing. For V, J and clone size, that table is used; D and trimming come from the DNA. There are 130,000 to 150,000 clones in the sample; around 80% occur only once, and about a tenth lies in the top ten. Sequencing used peripheral blood. This TCR was recovered from a man aged 55 to 70 with active or convalescent COVID-19. The chain has TRBV10-3 and TRBJ1-1; tentative D call: TRBD1 (6 bases). CDR3 sequence (DNA): TGTGCCATCAGCAGTCGACAGGTAGGCACTGAAGCTTTCTTT. Amino acids: CAISSRQVGTEAFF.